A single TCR beta chain is shown here with its context. This clonotype was seen more than once but under ten times. Which antigen it targets is not known. Per-nucleotide qualities are absent, and no much larger clonotype sits a single base away. Library creation used 5' RACE. The sample was run on an Illumina HiSeq 2000. Template switching added a universal primer binding site, and the final cDNA carried a unique molecular identifier that allowed TCR cDNA molecules to be counted accurately. Specific primers in the conserved constant-segment region were used to synthesize first-strand cDNA for the TCR alpha and beta chains. Each cDNA library was double barcoded, with a SMART-Mk sample barcode plus Illumina barcodes, to control for contamination. TruSeq adapter sequences, together with Illumina sample barcodes, were added in two successive PCR steps. Sequencing of the TCR alpha and beta cDNA libraries was done on the Illumina HiSeq platform using custom primers. Concerning the study's data processing: MiGEC was used to process raw reads and extract unique molecular identifiers, and MiXCR was used to find CDR3 positions. Recombination models were inferred per individual with the repgenHMM and IGoR tools using an EM algorithm. The analysis of shared clonotypes was done with the tcR package in R, with sharing normalized by the product of cloneset sizes. To study raw recombination without the effects of thymic and clonal selection, out-of-frame nonproductive sequences were analyzed. TCRdb redid the processing of the public reads, applying fastp at Q25 and MiXCR, and retained in-frame beta chains. Rows merge per CDR3 protein into single entries with the most common DNA and genes. TCRdb's processing, not the study's, gives the V and J calls here. This sample gives 350,000 to 450,000 distinct CDR3 sequences in total; about a fifth of them show up just once. Of the sample, more than 10% is held by the ten largest clones.

V is reduced by 7 bases and J by 3 bases, leaving a spacing of 18 bases between them. The germline V gene sets CDR1 to SQVTM and CDR2 to ANQGSEA. The cysteine opens and the phenylalanine closes a CDR3 of 15 amino acids. Of all the DNA, just the CDR3 is kept, 45 bases in frame from base 1. All donors were healthy Caucasians. The researchers also sequenced three unrelated adults who were not twins: a male aged 18 to 29, a male aged 50 to 60, and a female aged 50 to 60. Using Miltenyi CD45RO+ enrichment and human naive T-cell isolation kits, memory (CD45RO+) and naive T cells were isolated from PBMC. The data stem from a study of identical twins (dated by TCRdb to the mid-2010s). Study-wide context: The study deep-sequenced TCR alpha and beta repertoires from monozygotic twins, unrelated adults of various ages and cord blood to test whether fetal clonotypes persist. Replicate twin experiments were performed at different times using different library preparation protocols to rule out contamination. The paper's findings and limits, for the study overall: Zero-insertion analyses could be partly confounded by invariant T cells such as MAIT and iNKT, though diverse VJ usage argued against such confounding for most clonotypes. Fewer insertions were carried by abundant cord blood beta clonotypes, a similar but weaker trend appeared in young adult naive repertoires, and no such trend appeared in memory repertoires. Compared with coincidental sharing between unrelated individuals, out-of-frame TCR alpha sequences shared between twins showed an excess of sequences with low generation probability. A weaker excess of twin sharing was found in beta out-of-frame sequences because the signal-to-noise ratio was lowered by fewer shared sequences. Because the same donors could not be followed over many years, conclusions were based on cross-sectional statistical analysis. In monozygotic twins, out-of-frame TCR alpha sharing was systematically underestimated by recombination models, although the models agreed with sharing between unrelated individuals.

Recombination joined TRBV29-1 with TRBJ2-2; perhaps TRBD1 is the D gene, with 5 bases matching. The TCR was taken from a man aged 50-60 years in good health. The sequenced sample consisted of naive T cells sorted from blood. The cell subset or site label on this specimen signifies: cells isolated with a human naive T-cell isolation kit. The nucleotide sequence is given as TGCAGCGCCGGTCACTCAGGGCGCGACACCGGGGAGCTGTTTTTT. Its protein is CSAGHSGRDTGELFF.